Each of the 2 T cell receptor beta chains below was sequenced from the same sample in a study of T cells in Graves' hyperthyroidism and ophthalmopathy. Amplified TCR beta CDR3 regions came from RNA transcripts. Carried out on the TCR CDR3, a first-round RT-PCR used the HTBI primer set. One entry per CDR3 protein results from TCRdb running MiXCR on the multiplex PCR reads. This table has 450,000 to 550,000 distinct CDR3 sequences, roughly 24% appearing once. The sequenced sample was blood. The receptors originated from a woman aged 25 to 45 with Graves' ophthalmopathy.

The chain combines TRBV12-3 or TRBV12-4 with TRBJ2-7; 7 bases are shared with TRBD2. The CDR3 consists of 15 residues. The V gene end was trimmed by 5 bases and the J gene end by 1 base; junction bases not matched to a gene: 8. DNA for the CDR3: TGTGCCAGCAGTCCGCAACTAGCGCGGTCCTACGAGCAGTACTTC. Translated, it gives CASSPQLARSYEQYF.

The rearrangement uses TRBV20-1 and TRBJ1-1, with a weak D call TRBD1 (5 bases). The CDR3 contains 12 residues. Germline assignment: CDR1 DFQATT and CDR2 SNEGSKA (reference sequence). The germline V and J ends were trimmed by 3 bases and 1 base, with 6 bases remaining between them. The CDR3 coding sequence is TGCAGTGCTAGCACAGGGAACACTGAAGCTTTCTTT. Amino acids: CSASTGNTEAFF.